Listed here are 26 T cell receptor beta chains from one sample, sequenced in a study of early T cells in non-severe SARS-CoV-2 infection. Using its own MiXCR run on the 5' RACE reads, TCRdb lists one record per CDR3 protein. The sample has tens of thousands of distinct CDR3 sequences, under 14% seen once. Sequenced material: whole blood. All receptors come from an adult who was a healthcare worker with PCR-confirmed SARS-CoV-2 infection or an uninfected control (not recorded which).

This clonotype was counted ten times or more. This rearrangement joins TRBV2 to TRBJ1-1; D might be TRBD1 (5 bases). Germline V lookup: CDR1 SNHLY, CDR2 FYNNEI. V was trimmed by 4 bases and J by 4 bases, leaving 10 bases between them. The CDR3 spans 13 residues. The CDR3 DNA is TGTGCCAGCAGTGCTGGGGGAATCACTGAAGCTTTCTTT. This codes for CASSAGGITEAFF.

This clonotype appeared many times. This chain connects TRBV6-4 to TRBJ2-2; D remains ambiguous. The germline V and J ends were trimmed by 2 bases and 7 bases, with 8 bases remaining between them. The germline gives CDR1 MRHNA, CDR2 SNTAGT. The CDR3 length is 13 residues. The CDR3 here is CASSDGEVGELFF. CDR3 bases: TGTGCCAGCAGTGACGGAGAAGTCGGGGAGCTGTTTTTT.

This clonotype has ten or more counts. CDR3 in amino acids: CASSLSPSGYNEQFF. DNA for the CDR3: TGTGCCAGCAGTTTATCGCCTAGCGGGTACAATGAGCAGTTCTTC. The V call is TRBV27, the J call TRBJ2-1; 8 bases are a match to TRBD2. CDR1 is MNHEY and CDR2 is SMNVEV in the germline V gene (reference sequence). With 0 bases clipped from V and 4 bases from J, the junction kept 2 bases outside the gene matches. The CDR3 loop spans 15 amino acids.

The sample holds a few counts of this clonotype. The chain carries TRBV27 and TRBJ1-5; D remains unclear. The germline V gene encodes CDR1 MNHEY and CDR2 SMNVEV (reference sequence). The CDR3 is 15 amino acids. Trimming shortened V by 3 bases and J by 0 bases, and 9 bases separated the two germline ends. This CDR3 reads CASSFRQNSNQPQHF. Here the CDR3 DNA reads TGTGCCAGCAGTTTTAGGCAAAATAGCAATCAGCCCCAGCATTTT.

There are a few counts of this clonotype. The chain has TRBV9 and TRBJ2-3; D is unresolved. Germline loops: CDR1 SGDLS, CDR2 YYNGEE. V was cut by 4 bases and J by 4 bases, with 13 bases left in between. CDR3 length: 14 amino acids. CDR3 sequence reads: CASSFRVRPDTQYF. CDR3 sequence (DNA): TGTGCCAGCAGCTTCCGGGTTCGTCCAGATACGCAGTATTTT.

Ten or more counts support this clonotype. This chain connects TRBV7-9 to TRBJ1-1, with TRBD1 identical over 9 bases. CDR1 and CDR2 (germline): SEHNR, FQNEAQ (reference sequence). This CDR3 spans 15 amino acids. Trimming at V came to 4 bases and at J to 0 bases, leaving 3 bases not matched to a gene. The CDR3: CASSSGTGMNTEAFF. For the CDR3, the DNA is TGTGCCAGCAGCTCTGGGACAGGGATGAACACTGAAGCTTTCTTT.

This clonotype was recorded many times. The chain is built from TRBV7-2 and TRBJ2-3; TRBD2 matches at 7 bases. Germline V CDR1 and CDR2: SGHTA, FQGNSA. This CDR3 has 16 amino acids. V trimming: 5 bases; J trimming: 5 bases; junction bases outside the gene matches: 13. The DNA of the CDR3 is TGTGCCAGCAGCAAGGGCCCCAGCGGGGCGGTAGATACGCAGTATTTT. Encoded protein: CASSKGPSGAVDTQYF. Full variable domain (outside the CDR3, taken from reference TRBV7-2 and TRBJ2-3): GAGVSQSPSNKVTEKGKDVELRCDPISGHTALYWYRQSLGQGLEFLIYFQGNSAPDKSGLPSDRFSAERTGGSVSTLTIQRTQQEDSAVYLCASSKGPSGAVDTQYFGPGTRLTVL.

In its sample, this clonotype was seen a few times. J is TRBJ2-1 and V is TRBV5-1; no reliable D call. V was shortened by 0 bases and J by 0 bases, with 7 bases between the two germline ends. The germline CDR1 and CDR2 sequences are SGHRS and YFSETQ. The CDR3 covers 15 residues. CDR3 amino acids: CASSLGAVSYNEQFF. For the CDR3, the DNA is TGCGCCAGCAGCTTGGGCGCGGTCTCCTACAATGAGCAGTTCTTC.

In this sample, this clonotype turned up a few times. The J gene is TRBJ1-2, the V gene TRBV5-4; D gene unclear. The CDR3 is 15 amino acids. Germline V lookup: CDR1 SGHNT, CDR2 YYREEE (reference sequence). V gave up 0 bases and J gave up 7 bases, with 16 bases separating them. The CDR3 protein is CASSLEVDAAGGYTF. DNA of the CDR3: TGTGCCAGCAGCTTGGAGGTAGATGCTGCGGGTGGCTACACCTTC.

V is TRBV27 and J is TRBJ2-5; weak D call: TRBD2 (6 bases). The germline CDR1 and CDR2 sequences are MNHEY and SMNVEV (reference sequence). The V end lost 3 bases, the J end lost 3 bases, and 8 bases lay between the germline ends. CDR3 size: 13 residues. The CDR3: CASSFGGEETQYF. CDR3 in DNA: TGTGCCAGCAGTTTTGGCGGGGAAGAGACCCAGTACTTC.

There are many counts of this clonotype. The chain combines TRBV6-2 or TRBV6-3 with TRBJ2-3; 9 positions agree with TRBD2. Germline CDR1 MNHEY, CDR2 SVGEGT. The CDR3 has 17 residues. V was pared by 2 bases and J by 1 base, with 7 bases of the junction left unmatched. CDR3 nucleotide sequence: TGTGCCAGCAGTTACGAGGCTAGCGGGACCCGCACAGATACGCAGTATTTT. Its translation: CASSYEASGTRTDTQYF.

This clonotype was seen a few times. The genes are TRBV7-2 and TRBJ2-7; TRBD1 is a possible D gene (6 bases). This CDR3 is 16 amino acids long. V was clipped by 4 bases and J by 4 bases, with 20 bases between them. In germline, CDR1 is SGHTA, CDR2 FQGNSA. In DNA, the CDR3 is TGTGCCAGCAGCTCGCAGGGGTCTCCGGGACCGTACGAGCAGTACTTC. As protein: CASSSQGSPGPYEQYF.

This clonotype was counted many times. Its ends do not fully match the called genes, so a read error is possible. The rearrangement uses TRBV4-2 and TRBJ2-1; D ambiguous. The germline CDR1 and CDR2 sequences are LGHNA and YNFKEQ. This CDR3 comprises 16 residues. CDR3 sequence: CASSQDRASGYDEQFF. DNA of the CDR3: TGTGCCAGCAGCCAAGATCGGGCCTCCGGCTACGATGAGCAGTTCTTC.

There are a few counts of this clonotype. The chain is built from TRBV29-1 and TRBJ1-2, with D uncertain. V was pared by 5 bases and J by 6 bases, with 13 bases between. The CDR3 extends over 12 amino acids. Germline assignment: CDR1 SQVTM and CDR2 ANQGSEA. CDR3 nucleotide sequence: TGCAGCGTTCGCCCCCCAGGCCATGGCTACACCTTC. Protein product: CSVRPPGHGYTF. Full variable domain (missing parts from reference TRBV29-1 and TRBJ1-2): SAVISQKPSRDICQRGTSLTIQCQVDSQVTMMFWYRQQPGQSLTLIATANQGSEATYESGFVIDKFPISRPNLTFSTLTVSNMSPEDSSIYLCSVRPPGHGYTFGSGTRLTVV.

This clonotype was picked up many times. J is TRBJ1-1 and V is TRBV7-8; perhaps TRBD1 as D (6 bases). The germline gives CDR1 SGHVS, CDR2 FQNEAQ. The CDR3 contains 13 residues. Trimming took off 5 bases at V and 3 bases at J, with 10 bases between the two ends. The CDR3 is CASSLGQYTEAFF. CDR3 in DNA: TGTGCCAGCAGCCTTGGACAGTACACTGAAGCTTTCTTT.

This clonotype occurred many times. The chain has TRBV7-2 and TRBJ2-5; the D gene is possibly TRBD1 (5 bases). Trimming stripped 3 bases from V and 1 base from J, with 9 bases between. From germline, CDR1 is SGHTA and CDR2 FQGNSA. The CDR3 contains 14 residues. This CDR3 reads CASSFAGPQETQYF. The CDR3, as DNA: TGTGCCAGCAGCTTCGCAGGGCCCCAAGAGACCCAGTACTTC.

This clonotype has ten or more counts. CDR3 DNA: TGTGCCAGCAGGGGATCCGGGACAGTGGGCACTGAAGCTTTCTTT. It codes for CASRGSGTVGTEAFF. J is TRBJ1-1 and V is TRBV6-2 or TRBV6-3; 7 nucleotides agree with TRBD1. This CDR3 contains 15 residues. Looked up from germline, CDR1 is MNHEY and CDR2 is SVGEGT. The trim removed 6 bases at V and 4 bases at J, leaving 11 bases unmatched.

At least ten counts were recorded for this clonotype. This chain joins TRBV6-2 or TRBV6-3 and TRBJ2-1, with no clear D. The CDR3 loop spans 14 amino acids. Germline loops: CDR1 MNHEY, CDR2 SVGEGT. Trimming shortened V by 3 bases and J by 6 bases, and 12 bases separated the two germline ends. CDR3 nucleotides: TGTGCCAGCAGTTATGTTGGGTTCGCCAATGAGCAGTTCTTC. It encodes CASSYVGFANEQFF.

This clonotype was found many times. The rearrangement joins TRBV4-3 to TRBJ1-6; no clear D. Per germline, CDR1 LGHNA and CDR2 YSLEER. The CDR3 sequence is 15 residues long. Trimming took 0 bases from V and 7 from J, leaving 10 bases between them. CDR3 DNA: TGCGCCAGCAGCCAAGATTACCCGACAAATTCACCCCTCCACTTT. It yields the protein CASSQDYPTNSPLHF.

This clonotype was counted at least ten times. The chain couples TRBV5-1 to TRBJ2-5; possibly TRBD2 for D (6 bases). The germline V gene encodes CDR1 SGHRS and CDR2 YFSETQ. The V gene lost 1 base and the J gene lost 5 bases, with 18 bases spanning the gap. This CDR3 comprises 16 residues. The CDR3 nucleotides read TGCGCCAGCAGCTTGTATGGGCCCCGAGCGGGTGAGACCCAGTACTTC. Translating it yields CASSLYGPRAGETQYF.

Details on this clonotype: Sequence at one end of the junction differs from germline and may be a read error. The chain employs TRBV7-2 and TRBJ1-4; 10 positions match TRBD1. This CDR3 is built from 14 residues. Per germline, CDR1 SGHTA and CDR2 FQGNSA. The CDR3 protein is CASSLTGGDEKLLF. CDR3 nucleotide sequence: TGTGCCAGCAGTTTGACAGGGGGCGATGAAAAACTGTTGTTT.

The sample holds a few counts of this clonotype. The chain has TRBV7-2 and TRBJ1-2; possible D gene TRBD1, 5 bases. There are 14 residues in the CDR3. Trimming stripped 5 bases from V and 4 bases from J, with 14 bases between. CDR1 and CDR2 from the germline V gene are SGHTA and FQGNSA. The CDR3 spells CASSQGRVSYGYTF. CDR3 DNA sequence: TGTGCCAGCAGCCAGGGTAGGGTTAGCTATGGCTACACCTTC.

This clonotype was detected many times. The chain has TRBV28 and TRBJ2-3; D unclear. This CDR3 spans 15 amino acids. Deletions cut 2 bases from V and 2 bases from J, with 11 bases between. The germline V gene has CDR1 MDHEN and CDR2 SYDVKM. The CDR3 sequence is CASSLPGGTTDTQYF. DNA of the CDR3: TGTGCCAGCAGTTTACCGGGTGGAACCACAGATACGCAGTATTTT.

This clonotype has ten or more counts. This sequence joins TRBV5-5 and TRBJ1-1; D gene ambiguous. Germline CDR1 is SGHKS and CDR2 is YYEKEE (reference sequence). This CDR3 is built from 14 residues. Trimming removed 2 bases at V and 1 base at J, with 9 bases between. The CDR3: CASSFGRENTEAFF. The DNA of the CDR3 is TGTGCCAGCAGCTTTGGACGGGAGAACACTGAAGCTTTCTTT.

This clonotype was detected ten times or more. J is TRBJ2-4 and V is TRBV29-1, with TRBD2 matching over 7 bases. With V trimmed by 3 bases and J by 5 bases, 1 base remained unmatched. The CDR3 totals 12 residues. Per germline, CDR1 SQVTM and CDR2 ANQGSEA. Here the CDR3 DNA reads TGCAGCGTTGACAGCGGGGAAAACATTCAGTACTTC. Translated: CSVDSGENIQYF.

At least ten counts were recorded for this clonotype. The chain has TRBV29-1 and TRBJ2-1; D tentatively fits TRBD1 or TRBD2 (5 bases each). From germline, CDR1 is SQVTM and CDR2 ANQGSEA. CDR3 length: 12 residues. Trimming took off 6 bases at V and 5 bases at J, with 11 bases between the two ends. The CDR3 region has the DNA TGCAGCGTAGGGAGAGGGGACAATGAGCAGTTCTTC. This codes for CSVGRGDNEQFF.